This T cell receptor (beta chain) was recorded in a study of T cell clonality in common variable immunodeficiency. The sample holds many counts of this clone. Its specificity is not known. The CDR3 end lies 3 residues beyond the end of the read and is filled in from the germline J gene. Both groups were predominantly of Caucasian heritage. Donors gave 5 to 8 ml heparinized peripheral whole blood. Germline V lookup: CDR1 SEHNR, CDR2 FQNEAQ (reference sequence). The CDR3 has 15 residues. With 1 base clipped from V and 5 bases from J, the junction kept 5 bases outside the gene matches. Whole-study results and caveats: Compared with controls, CVID subjects had fewer shared TCRbeta clones. In common variable immunodeficiency, TCR beta chains reportedly carried fewer deletions and N-nucleotide insertions.

Clones were sequenced by immunoSEQ multiplex PCR, and TCRdb holds only the in-frame ones, with some missing. The sample presents approximately 81,000 clones, none singletons. The genes are TRBV7-9 and TRBJ2-7; 10 bases map to TRBD2. Material: peripheral blood mononuclear cells. The receptor comes from a person aged 18 to 70 in good health. The sequenced CDR3 bases are TGTGCCAGCAGCTTAGGGCCTAGCGGGAGCAACGAG. Its protein is CASSLGPSGSNE. The entire CDR3 protein is CASSLGPSGSNEQYF.